Presented here are 6 T cell receptor beta chains from one specimen sequenced in a study of monozygotic twins with cystic fibrosis. Clones were sequenced by immunoSEQ multiplex PCR, and TCRdb holds only the in-frame ones, with some missing. The sample includes roughly 15,000 clones, 90% to 95% of them seen just once. The sequenced sample was blood. The receptors stem from a girl aged 2 to 10 with cystic fibrosis.

V usage is TRBV6-5 and J usage is TRBJ1-4, with no clear D. The germline V gene has CDR1 MNHEY and CDR2 SVGAGI. The CDR3 extends over 15 amino acids. V lost 6 bases and J lost 7, with 18 bases in between. CDR3 in DNA: TGTGCCAGCAGCCCTGCCCCGCGATATAGTGAAAAACTGTTTTTT. It specifies CASSPAPRYSEKLFF.

The chain combines TRBV7-8 with TRBJ2-4; the match to TRBD1 covers 7 bases. Trimming at V came to 5 bases and at J to 0 bases, leaving 19 bases not matched to a gene. Germline V gene lookup returns CDR1 SGHVS and CDR2 FQNEAQ. The CDR3 consists of 20 residues. As DNA, the CDR3 is TGTGCCAGCAGCCCAGAAGGAGGTTTGAGGGGGCGGGTAGCCAAAAACATTCAGTACTTC. The encoded protein is CASSPEGGLRGRVAKNIQYF.

This clone was seen only once. The V call is TRBV28, the J call TRBJ2-7; D remains ambiguous. Germline loops: CDR1 MDHEN, CDR2 SYDVKM. The length of the CDR3 is 16 residues. Trimming removed 1 base at V and 0 bases at J, with 13 bases between. As DNA, the CDR3 is TGTGCCAGCAGTTTATCGGTAGAAACGAGCTCCTACGAGCAGTACTTC. Amino acid sequence: CASSLSVETSSYEQYF.

The chain couples TRBV19 to TRBJ2-5, with D possibly being TRBD1 (6 bases). This CDR3 is 13 amino acids long. Germline V gene sequence: CDR1 LNHDA, CDR2 SQIVND (reference sequence). V shed 7 bases and J shed 4 bases, with 13 bases lying between them. CDR3 nucleotide sequence: TGTGCCAGTAAGGAGACAGGTAGAGAGACCCAGTACTTC. It is translated as CASKETGRETQYF.

The chain combines TRBV27 with TRBJ2-1; unclear D gene. V was trimmed by 5 bases and J by 6 bases, leaving 14 bases between them. The CDR3 is 14 amino acids. Per the germline V gene, CDR1 is MNHEY and CDR2 is SMNVEV (reference sequence). The CDR3 loop is CASSPGRAANEQFF. The CDR3 nucleotides are TGTGCCAGCAGTCCCGGACGAGCCGCCAATGAGCAGTTCTTC.

This clone came up a few times. The chain links TRBV4-2 to TRBJ1-5; 8 nucleotides line up with TRBD1. This CDR3 contains 16 residues. Germline V gene data show CDR1 as LGHNA and CDR2 as YNFKEQ. The J segment lost 2 bases and the V segment lost 1 base, leaving 4 bases of the junction unmatched. Here the CDR3 DNA reads TGTGCCAGCAGCCAAGCAGGGGGCGATGGCAATCAGCCCCAGCATTTT. This sequence encodes CASSQAGGDGNQPQHF.